One and the same sample provided the 13 T cell receptor beta chains below, sequenced in a study of T cell responses to AZD1222 COVID-19 vaccine. Here immunoSEQ multiplex PCR was the method, and the copy in TCRdb shows in-frame clones only, minus some. The data show 110,000 to 150,000 clones, 70% to 90% seen once. Material: peripheral blood, obtained on day 0 of AZD1222 vaccination. Source of these receptors: an adult in good health.

A single count supports this clone. The rearrangement links TRBV3-1 (or the pseudogene TRBV3-2) to TRBJ2-4; TRBD1 agrees at 10 bases. Germline V CDR1 and CDR2: LGHDT, YNNKEL (reference sequence). CDR3 length: 14 amino acids. J lost 7 bases, V lost 8 bases, and 8 bases had no gene match. CDR3 sequence reads: CASGDRGGFNIQYF. In nucleotides, the CDR3 is TGTGCCAGCGGGGACAGGGGCGGTTTTAACATTCAGTACTTC.

This clone was detected only once. The chain has TRBV6-6 and TRBJ1-3; no clear D gene. This CDR3 has 13 amino acids. The ends were cut back, 5 bases at V and 0 bases at J, with 5 bases in the middle. Germline V CDR1 and CDR2: MNHNY, SVGAGI (reference sequence). The CDR3 sequence is CASSALSGNTIYF. DNA of the CDR3: TGTGCCAGCAGTGCCCTCTCTGGAAACACCATATATTTT.

This clone showed up just once. The chain is built from TRBV28 and TRBJ2-7; 8 bases line up with TRBD1. J gave up 0 bases and V 4 bases, and 5 bases lay outside the gene matches. CDR3 size: 15 residues. CDR1 and CDR2 from the germline V gene are MDHEN and SYDVKM. The CDR3 region has the DNA TGTGCCAGCAGTTCTGTGGGGACAGGCTCCTACGAGCAGTACTTC. Encoded protein: CASSSVGTGSYEQYF. The complete variable domain, with remaining parts taken from reference TRBV28 and TRBJ2-7, reads DVKVTQSSRYLVKRTGEKVFLECVQDMDHENMFWYRQDPGLGLRLIYFSYDVKMKEKGDIPEGYSVSREKKERFSLILESASTNQTSMYLCASSSVGTGSYEQYFGPGTRLTVT.

J is TRBJ2-1 and V is TRBV21-1; the table gives TRBD1 as D, unverified against the DNA. TRBV21-1 is tagged as a pseudogene. The CDR3 contains 15 residues. CDR3 coding DNA: TGTGCCAGCAGCAATGAGGGACACATATACAATGAGCAGTTCTTC. Its translation is CASSNEGHIYNEQFF.

The genes are TRBV24-1 and TRBJ2-5; 8 positions agree with TRBD2. V lost 4 bases and J lost 4; bases outside the gene matches: 4. Germline assignment: CDR1 KGHDR and CDR2 SFDVKD. This CDR3 has 14 amino acids. The CDR3 reads CATSDLLAGETQYF. DNA for the CDR3: TGTGCCACCAGTGACCTCCTAGCGGGAGAGACCCAGTACTTC.

The gene calls are TRBV2 and TRBJ2-5, with TRBD1 as a possible D gene (5 bases). Per the germline V gene, CDR1 is SNHLY and CDR2 is FYNNEI. CDR3 size: 13 residues. Trimming shortened V by 6 bases and J by 4 bases, and 12 bases separated the two germline ends. The CDR3 sequence: CASRRQSRETQYF. DNA for the CDR3: TGTGCCAGCAGGAGACAGTCCCGAGAGACCCAGTACTTC.

The table lists this clone with a few counts. The chain joins TRBV12-3 or TRBV12-4 to TRBJ2-7, with TRBD1 as a possible D gene (6 bases). This CDR3 is built from 13 residues. The germline V and J ends were trimmed by 2 bases and 5 bases, with 10 bases remaining between them. In DNA, the CDR3 is TGTGCCAGCAGTTTAAACAGGGTTCACGAGCAGTACTTC. It encodes CASSLNRVHEQYF.

The J gene is TRBJ2-6, the V gene TRBV4-2; D gene unclear. The V gene lost 1 base and the J gene lost 1 base, with 8 bases spanning the gap. From germline, CDR1 is LGHNA and CDR2 YNFKEQ. This CDR3 is built from 16 residues. The CDR3 loop is CASSQGGASGANVLTF. In DNA form, the CDR3 reads TGTGCCAGCAGCCAAGGTGGAGCATCTGGGGCCAACGTCCTGACTTTC.

The chain has TRBV19 and TRBJ2-1, with D perhaps given as TRBD1 or TRBD2 (6 bases each). Trimming removed 5 bases at V and 2 bases at J, with 19 bases between. CDR3 length: 17 residues. The germline CDR1 and CDR2 sequences are LNHDA and SQIVND (reference sequence). The CDR3, as DNA: TGTGCCAGTAGTCACAACGTGGGGGGCGTTACCTACAATGAGCAGTTCTTC. It codes for CASSHNVGGVTYNEQFF.

The V and J genes are TRBV6-5 and TRBJ1-2; D perhaps matches TRBD1 (6 bases). The CDR3 contains 14 residues. V lost 6 bases, J lost 4 bases, and 15 bases lay in between. CDR1 and CDR2 from the germline V gene are MNHEY and SVGAGI. CDR3 in amino acids: CASSTMDSRYGYTF. DNA of the CDR3: TGTGCCAGCAGCACCATGGACAGTCGCTATGGCTACACCTTC.

The chain has TRBV18 and TRBJ1-1; possibly TRBD1 for D (5 bases). The V end lost 6 bases, the J end lost 4 bases, and 15 bases lay between the germline ends. The CDR3 sequence is 14 residues long. CDR1 is KGHSH, CDR2 LQKENI, per germline. The CDR3 DNA reads TGTGCCAGCTCCGTTGGCGGGGCCGTCACTGAAGCTTTCTTT. Its protein product is CASSVGGAVTEAFF. The full variable domain, completed using reference TRBV18 and TRBJ1-1, is NAGVMQNPRHLVRRRGQEARLRCSPMKGHSHVYWYRQLPEEGLKFMVYLQKENIIDESGMPKERFSAEFPKEGPSILRIQQVVRGDSAAYFCASSVGGAVTEAFFGQGTRLTVV.

The V call is TRBV28, the J call TRBJ2-1; D unresolved. This CDR3 is 15 amino acids long. With 3 bases removed from V and 1 base from J, the gap between germline ends came to 10 bases. Germline loops: CDR1 MDHEN, CDR2 SYDVKM. CDR3 in amino acids: CASSLAYGSYNEQFF. The CDR3 coding sequence is TGTGCCAGCAGTTTGGCTTACGGGTCCTACAATGAGCAGTTCTTC.

The V gene is TRBV28, the J gene TRBJ1-5; 8 bases agree with TRBD1. Germline lookup yields CDR1 MDHEN and CDR2 SYDVKM. The length of the CDR3 is 14 residues. V was pared by 6 bases and J by 3 bases, with 4 bases of the junction left unmatched. Here the CDR3 DNA reads TGTGCCAGCAGGATGACAGGGGACAATCAGCCCCAGCATTTT. Translated, it gives CASRMTGDNQPQHF.